The 4 T cell receptor beta chains listed next were all sequenced from one sample in a study of PD-L1 blockade in urothelial cancer (dated 2017 in TCRdb). The time point label for this specimen denotes: pretreatment peripheral blood. Libraries were constructed by the immunoSEQ multiplex PCR assay. This is the immuneACCESS table as TCRdb keeps it, with only in-frame sequences that have V and J called. A part of the clones is gone; compared with another copy, unresolved V genes explain less than half, and the rest is unexplained. The sample table holds 85,000 to 95,000 clones, of which 89% were seen once. In total, the top ten clones hold 0.97% of the sample. The material sequenced was PBMCs, taken around atezolizumab (anti-PD-L1) treatment. Every receptor here comes from a woman aged 80 or over with urothelial cancer.

V usage is TRBV6-1 and J usage is TRBJ2-7; D not certain. Between the trimmed V and J ends, which lost 4 bases and 0 bases, there was a span of 10 bases. CDR3 length equals 14 residues. Looked up from germline, CDR1 is MNHNS and CDR2 is SASEGT. CDR3 in DNA: TGTGCCAGCAGTGCCGACTTCTACTCCTACGAGCAGTACTTC. Amino acids: CASSADFYSYEQYF.

The chain joins TRBV15 to TRBJ2-7; 9 nucleotides align to TRBD1. Trimming removed 1 base from V and 2 bases from J; junction bases left unmatched: 3. The length of the CDR3 is 15 residues. CDR1 and CDR2 from the germline V gene are LNHNV and YYDKDF (reference sequence). The CDR3 loop reads CATSRAGTGTYEQYF. The CDR3 DNA reads as TGTGCCACCAGCAGAGCAGGGACAGGGACCTACGAGCAGTACTTC.

CDR3 region: CASSLLAGGSHEQYF. The CDR3 region has the DNA TGTGCCAGCAGCTTACTAGCGGGAGGTTCCCACGAGCAGTACTTC. This rearrangement joins TRBV28 to TRBJ2-7; 12 nucleotides match TRBD2. The CDR3 runs 15 residues. The junction had 8 bases not matched to a gene; V was cut back by 6 bases and J by 5 bases. In germline, CDR1 is MDHEN, CDR2 SYDVKM.

CDR3 protein: CASSVADRDQPQHF. The CDR3 region has the DNA TGTGCCAGCAGCGTAGCCGACAGGGATCAGCCCCAGCATTTT. V gene TRBV9 combines with J gene TRBJ1-5, with TRBD1 matching over 7 bases. Germline CDR1 reads SGDLS; CDR2 reads YYNGEE. V dropped 0 bases and J dropped 5; count of bases not matched to a gene: 2. CDR3 size: 14 residues. The full variable domain, with the rest looked up from reference TRBV9 and TRBJ1-5, is DSGVTQTPKHLITATGQRVTLRCSPRSGDLSVYWYQQSLDQGLQFLIQYYNGEERAKGNILERFSAQQFPDLHSELNLSSLELGDSALYFCASSVADRDQPQHFGDGTRLSIL.